This T cell receptor beta chain came from a study of blood T cell repertoires in COVID-19. This CDR3 is 16 amino acids long. Trimming removed 5 bases from V and 0 bases from J; junction bases left unmatched: 9. Germline V CDR1 and CDR2: SGHRS, YFSETQ. The method was immunoSEQ multiplex PCR; TCRdb's version includes in-frame clones alone and lacks a portion of them. The table records roughly 120,000 clones, about 90% of them present only once. The receptor was isolated from a human donor in a cohort sampled during active COVID-19. Sequences were obtained from peripheral blood. The rearrangement joins TRBV5-1 to TRBJ2-5, with TRBD2 identical over 8 bases. The CDR3, as DNA: TGCGCCAGCAGTAGGGCGGTGACTAGCGACCAAGAGACCCAGTACTTC. Its translation: CASSRAVTSDQETQYF.